A selection of T cell receptor beta chains follows, all from one sample in a study of cytomegalovirus exposure and HLA in healthy donors. Here immunoSEQ multiplex PCR was the method, and the copy in TCRdb shows in-frame clones only, minus some. The repertoire holds about 170,000 clones, with 76% as singletons. What was sequenced was PBMCs. The origin of the receptors is a female donor in good health and CMV-seronegative. The CDR3 runs from the conserved cysteine through the conserved F or W. Fields, in order: V gene, J gene, CDR3 protein.

TRBV6-5	TRBJ2-3	CASSSLSDTQYF
TRBV7-9	TRBJ2-7	CASRPKPGLAGNEQYF
TRBV10-3	TRBJ2-3	CAISGQGGGGMSTDTQYF
TRBV7-9	TRBJ1-5	CASSFGTAGNQPQHF
TRBV7-3	TRBJ2-2	CASSFEGSTGELFF
TRBV4-3	TRBJ2-5	CASSRYRTSGDITIQETQYF
TRBV5-1	TRBJ2-7	CASSPGRDFAYEQYF
TRBV5-8	TRBJ2-7	CASSLGGSFYEQYF
TRBV12-5	TRBJ1-2	CASGLVGAVGYTF
TRBV27	TRBJ1-6	CASSFVPGNFYNSPLHF
TRBV5-4	TRBJ2-7	CASSLAGGGGAWEQYF
TRBV7-9	TRBJ1-5	CASSFRSNQPQHF
TRBV28	TRBJ2-7	CASTEPLSSYEQYF
TRBV7-2	TRBJ2-3	CASSVTSGGRTDTQYF
TRBV10-3	TRBJ2-3	CAIAAGTTDTQYF
TRBV27	TRBJ1-5	CASSLRGYQPQHF
TRBV7-9	TRBJ2-5	CASSLGQGAETQYF
TRBV19	TRBJ1-2	CASSIIQGDGNYGYTF
TRBV10-3	TRBJ2-3	CAIRTSGVTDTQYF
TRBV6-6	TRBJ1-5	CATSQGIGSNQPQHF
TRBV28	TRBJ1-1	CASSPYNGVTEAFF
TRBV21-1	TRBJ1-1	CASSKSRAEAFF
TRBV6-5	TRBJ2-7	CASRSGGQRTYEQYF
TRBV28	TRBJ2-3	CASSLGSPGTDTQYF
TRBV7-2	TRBJ2-1	CASSSRSGRAFNEQFF
TRBV15	TRBJ1-4	CATSPRQGAREKLFF
TRBV18	TRBJ1-4	CASSTGQGGEKLFF
TRBV2	TRBJ2-3	CASSPLPGAQVDTQYF
TRBV28	TRBJ2-1	CASSSLLAGAYNEQFF
TRBV6-5	TRBJ2-3	CASSRTSGRDTQYF
TRBV5-1	TRBJ2-5	CASSLSGGEETQYF
TRBV4-3	TRBJ2-7	CASSPRTGNYEQYF
TRBV6-5	TRBJ1-1	CASSYSRAGGAFF
TRBV7-9	TRBJ2-3	CASRQRPRGPTDTQYF
TRBV5-1	TRBJ1-1	CASSADRGGDTEAFF
TRBV6-6	TRBJ2-1	CASSYEAGAYNEQFF
TRBV7-6	TRBJ2-5	CASSSGGLKGIQYF
TRBV6-6	NA	CASRPGLAPYEQYF
TRBV2	TRBJ2-3	CASGTSGTTDTQYF
TRBV28	TRBJ1-1	CASSLLTGVGTEAFF